The 2 T cell receptor beta chains presented below share a single source sample, sequenced in a study of tumor-infiltrating lymphocytes in primary liver carcinoma. A constant-region primer served to make TCR beta cDNA from roughly 500 ng total RNA. It was through three nested multiplex PCR rounds of slightly modified ARM-PCR that TCR beta libraries arose. Each of the first two PCR rounds ran approximately 11 cycles with TRBV1-TRBV30 forward and C-beta reverse primers. TCRdb processed the multiplex PCR reads anew with MiXCR; each CDR3 protein has one entry. This sample has more than 30,000 distinct CDR3 sequences, with 75% to 85% found just once. Joint extraction of RNA and DNA used roughly 18-34 mg of bulk tissue that was unsorted. The sample was liver tumor tissue from sampling region 5. The subset: tumor region T5, tumor centre. All receptors come from a man aged 35 to 55 with primary liver carcinoma and hepatitis B virus infection.

On this clonotype: The junction departs from germline at one end; a sequencing error may be responsible. J is TRBJ2-7 and V is TRBV28, with a possible D match to TRBD1 (6 bases). The CDR3 runs to 15 residues. Germline CDR1 is MDHEN and CDR2 is SYDVKM. CDR3 sequence (DNA): TGTGCCAGGAGTCCTAGGACAGTTCTCTCCTACGAGCAGTATTTC. Its translation: CARSPRTVLSYEQYF. The full variable domain, its missing parts supplied by reference TRBV28 and TRBJ2-7, is DVKVTQSSRYLVKRTGEKVFLECVQDMDHENMFWYRQDPGLGLRLIYFSYDVKMKEKGDIPEGYSVSREKKERFSLILESASTNQTSMYLCARSPRTVLSYEQYFGPGTRLTVT.

This clonotype was seen just once. The conserved final phenylalanine or tryptophan is absent from the CDR3, which likely points to a read error. V usage is TRBV6-2 or TRBV6-3 and J usage is TRBJ2-7; D uncertain. The CDR3 has 11 residues. The V gene's germline CDR1 is MNHEY and CDR2 SVGEGT. The CDR3 sequence: CASSYSGEQYI. CDR3 DNA sequence: TGTGCGAGCAGTTACTCCGGCGAGCAGTACATC.